This TCR beta chain stems from a study of blood T cell repertoires in COVID-19. Background on the study: Sample material is recorded as cDNA or gDNA derived from T cells, B-cell-depleted T cells, or PBMCs.

Original processing notes: Reference gene primer amplification gave nucleated cell count estimates. Sequencing used immunoSEQ multiplex PCR; TCRdb keeps in-frame clones, though not all of them. The V and J calls and clone size were taken over from that table, and D and trimming were inferred from the DNA. The sample carries around 210,000 clones, roughly nine tenths recorded once. This clone was counted between two and nine times. From germline, CDR1 is SGHTA and CDR2 FQGNSA. This CDR3 has 13 amino acids. V dropped 5 bases and J dropped 4 bases, with 12 bases sitting between them. Sequenced: peripheral blood. This sequence originates from a woman between 65 and 79 years old with acute or convalescent COVID-19. The chain carries TRBV7-2 and TRBJ2-7; D may be TRBD2 (5 bases). The CDR3 loop reads CASSPAEGYEQYF. The CDR3 DNA is TGTGCCAGCAGCCCAGCGGAAGGGTACGAGCAGTACTTC. The variable domain in full, completed from reference TRBV7-2 and TRBJ2-7, reads GAGVSQSPSNKVTEKGKDVELRCDPISGHTALYWYRQSLGQGLEFLIYFQGNSAPDKSGLPSDRFSAERTGGSVSTLTIQRTQQEDSAVYLCASSPAEGYEQYFGPGTRLTVT.